Only a few counts were recorded for the clone carrying this T cell receptor (beta chain). TCRdb recomputed calls from the 5' RACE reads with MiXCR, one row per CDR3 protein. Here the sample spans about 520,000 distinct CDR3 sequences, 22% being singletons. V was shortened by 5 bases and J by 8 bases, with 17 bases between the two germline ends. The CDR3 runs to 14 residues. CDR1 SGHTA and CDR2 FQGNSA come from the germline V gene. This record comes from a study of identical twins. The sample was also reused in another study, on T cells expressing NK-cell markers. This second study says: Researchers got TCR beta repertoires out of sorted CD3+CD56+NKG2C+, CD3+CD56+NKG2C- and CD3+CD56-NKG2C+ T cells.

Sequenced material: CD4+ T cells sorted from blood. The rearrangement links TRBV7-2 to TRBJ2-3, with D perhaps matching TRBD1 or TRBD2 (5 bases each). This TCR was sampled from a woman between 18 and 29 years old in good health. The CDR3 DNA is TGTGCCAGCAGCCCGTACAGGAGGATAGGTACGCAGTATTTT. This codes for CASSPYRRIGTQYF.